The clone carrying this TCR beta chain showed up just a few times. The V gene's germline CDR1 is ENHRY and CDR2 SYGVKD. The length of the CDR3 is 13 residues. V lost 4 bases and J lost 3, with 9 bases in between. This sample is drawn from a study of long-term antiretroviral therapy in people with HIV. Researchers report immunoSEQ v3.0 was run at survey level. TCRdb's copy holds only in-frame clones and misses some; the assay was immunoSEQ multiplex PCR. The sample lists 30,000 to 40,000 clones, roughly four fifths occurring once. J is TRBJ1-2 and V is TRBV10-3; D is uncertain. This TCR was sampled from a man aged 18 to 30 with HIV. Source: unsorted PBMCs, taken 0.4 years before starting antiretroviral therapy. The CDR3 is CAISGMGDYGYTF. Written as DNA, the CDR3 is TGTGCCATCAGTGGAATGGGAGACTATGGCTACACCTTC.